The rows below give T cell receptor beta chains drawn from one sample of a study of blood T cell repertoires in COVID-19. Generated by immunoSEQ multiplex PCR, the TCRdb table keeps only in-frame clones and is missing some. The sample has roughly 100,000 clones, approximately 80% seen once. Sequenced material: peripheral blood. These receptors all stem from an elderly man with COVID-19, enrolled during active disease. Each CDR3 is given with its conserved first and last residue. The D gene is left open where the match is weak. Clone size is given for some rows only: seen once, a few or many times, or a class if the clone is expanded.

j_call | d_call | clone_size | v_call | cdr3_nt | cdr3_aa
TRBJ2-1 | NA | NA | TRBV3-1/TRBV3-2 | TGTGCCAGCAGCCGGGAGAGCTCCTACAATGAGCAGTTCTTC | CASSRESSYNEQFF
TRBJ1-2 | TRBD1 | once | TRBV14 | TGTGCCAGCAGCCTGACCCCGGGACAGGGGACCTATGGCTACACCTTC | CASSLTPGQGTYGYTF
TRBJ2-3 | NA | NA | TRBV30 | TGTGCCTGGAGTGCGGGACACGCCACAGATACGCAGTATTTT | CAWSAGHATDTQYF
TRBJ2-2 | TRBD1 | NA | TRBV19 | TGTGCCAGTAGTATAGTAGCAGGGGGAGCCACCGGGGAGCTGTTTTTT | CASSIVAGGATGELFF
TRBJ1-4 | NA | few | TRBV3-1/TRBV3-2 | TGTGCCAGCACCGAACAGGGCAGGCGTGGAAAACTGTTTTTT | CASTEQGRRGKLFF
TRBJ2-2 | NA | NA | TRBV5-4 | TGTGCCAGCAGCTCCGCGGCGACCGGGGAGCTGTTTTTT | CASSSAATGELFF
TRBJ1-5 | NA | NA | TRBV18 | TGTGCCAGCTCAGAAGCAGGGAATCAGCCCCAGCATTTT | CASSEAGNQPQHF
TRBJ1-1 | TRBD1 | NA | TRBV7-2 | TGTGCCAGCAGCACCGGGACAGGGAGGCCTGAAGCTTTCTTT | CASSTGTGRPEAFF
TRBJ2-5 | TRBD1 | NA | TRBV6-2/TRBV6-3 | TGTGCCAGCAGTTTTAGGGGGACAGGGTTCCAAGAGACCCAGTACTTC | CASSFRGTGFQETQYF
TRBJ2-7 | NA | NA | TRBV5-1 | TGCGCCAGCAGGAAAACAGGACGCTACGAGCAGTACTTC | CASRKTGRYEQYF
TRBJ2-1 | TRBD2 | NA | TRBV4-2 | TGTGCCAGCAGCCCCGGACTAGCGCCGGGCAATGAGCAGTTCTTC | CASSPGLAPGNEQFF
TRBJ2-1 | TRBD2 | once | TRBV27 | TGTGCCAGCAGTTTAGGGACTAGTAGGCGAAGTGAGCAGTTCTTC | CASSLGTSRRSEQFF
TRBJ1-2 | NA | NA | TRBV9 | TGTGCCAGCAGCGTACCTAGGGAGGGCTATGGCTACACCTTC | CASSVPREGYGYTF
TRBJ2-5 | TRBD1 | NA | TRBV2 | TGTGCCAGCAGCCTGGACAGGGAAGAGACCCAGTACTTC | CASSLDREETQYF
TRBJ1-1 | TRBD1 | NA | TRBV29-1 | TGCAGCGTGGGACAGGGACGTAGGACTGAAGCTTTCTTT | CSVGQGRRTEAFF
TRBJ2-5 | NA | NA | TRBV29-1 | TGCAGCGTTGCCCCGGCGGTTGGAGGAGAGACCCAGTACTTC | CSVAPAVGGETQYF
TRBJ2-3 | NA | NA | TRBV30 | TGTGCCTGGGGGTCGGGGGCAGATACGCAGTATTTT | CAWGSGADTQYF
TRBJ2-7 | TRBD1 | NA | TRBV6-5 | TGTGCCAGCAGTTACGCGACAGGGGGAGGGATGCAGTACTTC | CASSYATGGGMQYF
TRBJ2-7 | TRBD2 | NA | TRBV7-9 | TGTGCCAGCAGCTTAGTGGGACTAGCGGGAGGGTTCGACGAGCAGTACTTC | CASSLVGLAGGFDEQYF
TRBJ2-2 | NA | NA | TRBV7-2 | TGTGCCAGCAGCCCCTCGACAGGCCCCCCGAGGACCGGGGAGCTGTTTTTT | CASSPSTGPPRTGELFF
TRBJ2-7 | NA | NA | TRBV27 | TGTGCCAGCAGTTCGACTCATAGCTCCTACGAGCAGTACTTC | CASSSTHSSYEQYF
TRBJ2-1 | NA | NA | TRBV24-1 | TGTGCCACCAGTGATCCTTCGAGGAATGAGCAGTTCTTC | CATSDPSRNEQFF
TRBJ2-5 | NA | NA | TRBV19 | TGTGCCAGTAGGCGAACAGGAGCTCAAGAGACCCAGTACTTC | CASRRTGAQETQYF
TRBJ2-3 | TRBD1 | NA | TRBV19 | TGTGCCAGTAGTTCGATGGACAGGGGGCACACAGATACGCAGTATTTT | CASSSMDRGHTDTQYF
TRBJ2-7 | TRBD2 | NA | TRBV6-2/TRBV6-3 | TGTGCCAGCAGTTACTCCCCTCAAGGACTAGCGGGCCGCTACGAGCAGTACTTC | CASSYSPQGLAGRYEQYF
TRBJ2-1 | TRBD1 | NA | TRBV18 | TGTGCCAGCTCACCACTAGGGGGCCCACCCTACAATGAGCAGTTCTTC | CASSPLGGPPYNEQFF
TRBJ2-7 | TRBD1 | NA | TRBV6-5 | TGTGCCACCCGGACAGGGACGTCCTACGAGCAGTACTTC | CATRTGTSYEQYF
TRBJ2-2 | TRBD1 | NA | TRBV5-1 | TGCGCCAGCAGCGCACGACAGGGGGGAAACACCGGGGAGCTGTTTTTT | CASSARQGGNTGELFF
TRBJ1-2 | NA | NA | TRBV5-6 | TGTGCCAGCAGCCAAACGACGGGACTGCCTTATGGCTACACCTTC | CASSQTTGLPYGYTF
TRBJ2-7 | TRBD1 | NA | TRBV5-1 | TGCGCCAGCAGCTTGGGACAGGGATTAAGCGGCTACGAGCAGTACTTC | CASSLGQGLSGYEQYF
TRBJ1-1 | NA | few | TRBV4-3 | TGCGCCAGCAGCTGGAGCGTGAACACTGAAGCTTTCTTT | CASSWSVNTEAFF
TRBJ2-4 | TRBD1 | NA | TRBV19 | TGTGCCAGTAGTAGGACAGGGCAGGGGGGCAAAAACATTCAGTACTTC | CASSRTGQGGKNIQYF
TRBJ1-1 | NA | NA | TRBV7-2 | TGTGCCAGCAGCCGGTTCGTACGGAACACTGAAGCTTTCTTT | CASSRFVRNTEAFF
TRBJ2-7 | NA | NA | TRBV27 | TGTGCCAGCAGTTTTCTAACGATAGTCGAGCAGTACTTC | CASSFLTIVEQYF
TRBJ2-5 | TRBD2 | NA | TRBV6-1 | TGTGCCAGCAGTGAAGTGAATAACCCGGGACTAGCGACCCAAGAGACCCAGTACTTC | CASSEVNNPGLATQETQYF
TRBJ2-5 | TRBD2 | NA | TRBV15 | TGTGCCACCAGCACTAATGGCGGGAGGGCCCAAGAGACCCAGTACTTC | CATSTNGGRAQETQYF
TRBJ1-5 | NA | NA | TRBV6-5 | TGTGCCAGCAGGGGCGGCGGAGGTCAGCCCCAGCATTTT | CASRGGGGQPQHF